This T cell receptor beta chain was captured in a study of T-cell memory formation after mild COVID-19. TCRdb re-called the 5' RACE reads with MiXCR, one entry per CDR3 protein. This sample has about 390,000 distinct CDR3 sequences, with 15% to 20% found just once. The germline V and J ends were trimmed by 1 base and 4 bases, with 10 bases remaining between them. CDR1 and CDR2 (germline): LGHDT, YNNKEL (reference sequence). CDR3 length: 15 amino acids. The sample consisted of PBMCs or a T cell subset sorted from them (not recorded which). This TCR was sampled from a man aged 18 to 30 who had mild COVID-19 (a few samples of this study predate the infection). Cell type and time point are not known. The rearrangement joins TRBV3-1 to TRBJ2-2, with D maybe TRBD2 (7 bases). The CDR3 here is CASSQGAGATGELFF. The DNA of the CDR3 is TGTGCCAGCAGCCAAGGGGCGGGGGCCACCGGGGAGCTGTTTTTT.